This T cell receptor (beta chain) was identified during a study of early T cells in non-severe SARS-CoV-2 infection. Each CDR3 protein is one row after TCRdb ran MiXCR on the 5' RACE reads. The repertoire holds about 52,000 distinct CDR3 sequences, with about 5.9% as singletons. There are a few counts of this clonotype. Germline trimming cut 1 base from V and 11 bases from J; bases unmatched to any gene: 7. CDR3 length: 13 residues. Germline lookup yields CDR1 MDHEN and CDR2 SYDVKM. The source is an adult who was a healthcare worker with PCR-confirmed SARS-CoV-2 infection or an uninfected control (not recorded which). Sequenced sample: whole blood. The chain combines TRBV28 with TRBJ1-1; 7 bases map to TRBD1. Here the CDR3 reads CASSLLQGIGAFF. In DNA form, the CDR3 reads TGTGCCAGCAGTTTATTACAGGGGATAGGGGCTTTCTTT.